These T cell receptor beta chains were read from a single sample in a study of T-cell memory formation after mild COVID-19. TCRdb processed the 5' RACE reads anew with MiXCR; each CDR3 protein has one entry. Among about 140,000 distinct CDR3 sequences listed, 14% to 15% were seen once. Material for sequencing was PBMCs or a T cell subset sorted from them (not recorded which). These receptors originate from an adult woman who had mild COVID-19 (a few samples of this study predate the infection). Cell type and time point are not known. The CDR3 runs from the conserved cysteine through the conserved F or W. Fields, in order: V gene, D gene, J gene, clone size, CDR3 length, CDR3 DNA, CDR3 protein. D genes are given only for firm matches. A row's size may be missing; if present it is once, few, many or a size class.

V gene: TRBV7-8; D gene: -; J gene: TRBJ1-2; clone size: -; CDR3 length: 14; CDR3 DNA: TGTGCCAGCAGCTACGGTGGGGGCCCTAGCGGCTACACCTTC; CDR3 protein: CASSYGGGPSGYTF
V gene: TRBV6-5; D gene: TRBD2; J gene: TRBJ2-1; clone size: many; CDR3 length: 17; CDR3 DNA: TGTGCCAGCAGTTACTCCGGGACTAGCGGGACGTACAATGAGCAGTTCTTC; CDR3 protein: CASSYSGTSGTYNEQFF
V gene: TRBV7-9; D gene: TRBD2; J gene: TRBJ2-7; clone size: few; CDR3 length: 15; CDR3 DNA: TGTGCCAGCAGCTCTGGGACTAGCGGAACCTACGAGCAGTACTTC; CDR3 protein: CASSSGTSGTYEQYF
V gene: TRBV20-1; D gene: -; J gene: TRBJ1-2; clone size: -; CDR3 length: 12; CDR3 DNA: TGCAGTGCATGGTGGGGCCCGGGAGGCTACACCTTC; CDR3 protein: CSAWWGPGGYTF
V gene: TRBV5-6; D gene: -; J gene: TRBJ1-1; clone size: -; CDR3 length: 12; CDR3 DNA: TGTGCCAGCAGCGTTCCGAACACTGAAGCTTTCTTT; CDR3 protein: CASSVPNTEAFF
V gene: TRBV5-1; D gene: -; J gene: TRBJ2-5; clone size: few; CDR3 length: 16; CDR3 DNA: TGCGCCAGCAGCACCACGGGACTTGATAAACAAGAGACCCAGTACTTC; CDR3 protein: CASSTTGLDKQETQYF
V gene: TRBV2; D gene: -; J gene: TRBJ2-7; clone size: few; CDR3 length: 14; CDR3 DNA: TGTGCCAGCAGTCCGTACAGGGTGCCCTACGAGCAGTACTTC; CDR3 protein: CASSPYRVPYEQYF
V gene: TRBV27; D gene: TRBD2; J gene: TRBJ2-1; clone size: -; CDR3 length: 17; CDR3 DNA: TGTGCCAGCAGAACAACGGCTAGCGGGCGCCACTACAATGAGCAGTTCTTC; CDR3 protein: CASRTTASGRHYNEQFF
V gene: TRBV12-5; D gene: -; J gene: TRBJ2-7; clone size: few; CDR3 length: 14; CDR3 DNA: TGTGCTAGTGGCTCTACAGGGATTGGTTACGAGCAGTACTTC; CDR3 protein: CASGSTGIGYEQYF
V gene: TRBV14; D gene: -; J gene: TRBJ2-1; clone size: -; CDR3 length: 16; CDR3 DNA: TGTGCCAGCAGCCAAGATGAGGGGGTGAACTACAATGAGCAGTTCTTC; CDR3 protein: CASSQDEGVNYNEQFF
V gene: TRBV5-6; D gene: -; J gene: TRBJ1-2; clone size: -; CDR3 length: 13; CDR3 DNA: TGTGCCAGCAGCTTACAGGCGTCCTATGGCTACACCTTC; CDR3 protein: CASSLQASYGYTF
V gene: TRBV12-3/TRBV12-4; D gene: -; J gene: TRBJ2-5; clone size: -; CDR3 length: 16; CDR3 DNA: TGTGCCAGCAGACCCAGACAGGACGTTGGGCGAGAGACCCAGTACTTC; CDR3 protein: CASRPRQDVGRETQYF
V gene: TRBV4-3; D gene: -; J gene: TRBJ2-7; clone size: -; CDR3 length: 16; CDR3 DNA: TGCGCCAGCAGCCAAGGACAACGGACTGGCCAACGAAAGCAGTACTTC; CDR3 protein: CASSQGQRTGQRKQYF
V gene: TRBV6-6; D gene: TRBD1; J gene: TRBJ1-5; clone size: few; CDR3 length: 16; CDR3 DNA: TGTGCCAGCAGTTACTCCGGACAGGGAGGTGGTCAGCCCCAGCATTTT; CDR3 protein: CASSYSGQGGGQPQHF
V gene: TRBV7-9; D gene: -; J gene: TRBJ2-7; clone size: -; CDR3 length: 12; CDR3 DNA: TGTGCCAGCAGCCTACCTGCAGGCGAGCAGTACTTC; CDR3 protein: CASSLPAGEQYF
V gene: TRBV7-9; D gene: -; J gene: TRBJ2-1; clone size: many; CDR3 length: 11; CDR3 DNA: TGTGCCAGCAGCTGGAACAATGAGCAGTTCTTC; CDR3 protein: CASSWNNEQFF
V gene: TRBV29-1; D gene: -; J gene: TRBJ2-6; clone size: few; CDR3 length: 14; CDR3 DNA: TGCAGCGTTATAAAGGACTCTGGGGCCAACGTCCTGACTTTC; CDR3 protein: CSVIKDSGANVLTF
V gene: TRBV6-5; D gene: TRBD2; J gene: TRBJ2-7; clone size: many; CDR3 length: 15; CDR3 DNA: TGTGCCAGCAGTTACCGCCTGGGACTAGCCTACGAGCAGTACTTC; CDR3 protein: CASSYRLGLAYEQYF
V gene: TRBV20-1; D gene: -; J gene: TRBJ2-2; clone size: -; CDR3 length: 14; CDR3 DNA: TGCAGTGCCCCCGAGGGGGGGAGGGCCGGGGAGCTGTTTTTT; CDR3 protein: CSAPEGGRAGELFF
V gene: TRBV20-1; D gene: TRBD2; J gene: TRBJ2-7; clone size: few; CDR3 length: 13; CDR3 DNA: TGCAGTGCTAGAGGCGGGAGTCCCTACGAGCAGTACTTC; CDR3 protein: CSARGGSPYEQYF
V gene: TRBV7-9; D gene: -; J gene: TRBJ2-5; clone size: few; CDR3 length: 16; CDR3 DNA: TGTGCCAGCACCCGAGTGGGAGGGGGCTACCAAGAGACCCAGTACTTC; CDR3 protein: CASTRVGGGYQETQYF
V gene: TRBV20-1; D gene: -; J gene: TRBJ1-3; clone size: few; CDR3 length: 15; CDR3 DNA: TGCAGTGCGACTAAAGACGGCCGCTCTGGAAACACCATATATTTT; CDR3 protein: CSATKDGRSGNTIYF
V gene: TRBV11-2; D gene: TRBD1; J gene: TRBJ1-1; clone size: few; CDR3 length: 19; CDR3 DNA: TGTGCCAGCAGCCCAGACCTTTGGAACAGGGGAAATGCGGACACTGAAGCTTTCTTT; CDR3 protein: CASSPDLWNRGNADTEAFF
V gene: TRBV4-1; D gene: TRBD1; J gene: TRBJ1-5; clone size: -; CDR3 length: 14; CDR3 DNA: TGCGCCAGCAGCCAATGGACAGGGGATCAGCCCCAGCATTTT; CDR3 protein: CASSQWTGDQPQHF
V gene: TRBV29-1; D gene: TRBD1; J gene: TRBJ2-5; clone size: -; CDR3 length: 13; CDR3 DNA: TGCAGCGTTTCACAGGGGATAGGAGAGACCCAGTACTTC; CDR3 protein: CSVSQGIGETQYF
V gene: TRBV29-1; D gene: TRBD2; J gene: TRBJ2-7; clone size: few; CDR3 length: 14; CDR3 DNA: TGCAGCGTTGAGCTCCGGGAGGGCGCCTACGAGCAGTACTTC; CDR3 protein: CSVELREGAYEQYF
V gene: TRBV4-3; D gene: -; J gene: TRBJ2-7; clone size: -; CDR3 length: 16; CDR3 DNA: TGCGCCAGCAGCCAAGATCAAGCGACCAGCTCCTACGAGCAGTACTTC; CDR3 protein: CASSQDQATSSYEQYF
V gene: TRBV20-1; D gene: TRBD1; J gene: TRBJ1-5; clone size: few; CDR3 length: 15; CDR3 DNA: TGCAGTGCTCTACACACAGGGGACAGCAATCAGCCCCAGCATTTT; CDR3 protein: CSALHTGDSNQPQHF
V gene: TRBV3-1; D gene: -; J gene: TRBJ2-5; clone size: many; CDR3 length: 15; CDR3 DNA: TGTGCCAGCAGCCAAGGGACTGGGGACCAAGAGACCCAGTACTTC; CDR3 protein: CASSQGTGDQETQYF
V gene: TRBV2; D gene: TRBD1; J gene: TRBJ2-7; clone size: -; CDR3 length: 14; CDR3 DNA: TGTGCCAGCAGTGGGACAGGGGGCTCCTACGAGCAGTACTTC; CDR3 protein: CASSGTGGSYEQYF
V gene: TRBV12-3/TRBV12-4; D gene: -; J gene: TRBJ1-5; clone size: few; CDR3 length: 16; CDR3 DNA: TGTGCCAGCAGTTTCGTTCCACCAGGCAGGGCTCAGCCCCAGCATTTT; CDR3 protein: CASSFVPPGRAQPQHF
V gene: TRBV7-9; D gene: -; J gene: TRBJ2-7; clone size: -; CDR3 length: 14; CDR3 DNA: TGTGCCAGCAGTCTTCCGGAGGGCGCCCACGAGCAGTACTTC; CDR3 protein: CASSLPEGAHEQYF
V gene: TRBV7-9; D gene: -; J gene: TRBJ2-7; clone size: few; CDR3 length: 15; CDR3 DNA: TGTGCCAGCAGCTCCCATCCGGGGGGCCTCTACGAGCAGTACTTC; CDR3 protein: CASSSHPGGLYEQYF
V gene: TRBV11-3; D gene: -; J gene: TRBJ2-1; clone size: -; CDR3 length: 16; CDR3 DNA: TGTGCCAGCAGCCTAGAGGACTACTCCCTACGAAATGAGCAGTTCTTC; CDR3 protein: CASSLEDYSLRNEQFF
V gene: TRBV11-2; D gene: TRBD1; J gene: TRBJ1-2; clone size: -; CDR3 length: 15; CDR3 DNA: TGTGCCAGCAGCTCTGCCGGGACAGGGGCAGGTGGCTACACCTTC; CDR3 protein: CASSSAGTGAGGYTF
V gene: TRBV7-9; D gene: -; J gene: TRBJ2-2; clone size: few; CDR3 length: 15; CDR3 DNA: TGTGCCAGCAGCCCCCCGGACTTCCCCACCGGGGAGCTGTTTTTT; CDR3 protein: CASSPPDFPTGELFF
V gene: TRBV4-1; D gene: -; J gene: TRBJ2-7; clone size: -; CDR3 length: 15; CDR3 DNA: TGCGCCAGCAGCCAAACGGACTCACTCGAGTGGGAGCAGTACTTC; CDR3 protein: CASSQTDSLEWEQYF
V gene: TRBV13; D gene: -; J gene: TRBJ2-1; clone size: -; CDR3 length: 15; CDR3 DNA: TGTGCCAGCAGCTTAGCCCAGAGCTCCTACAATGAGCAGTTCTTC; CDR3 protein: CASSLAQSSYNEQFF
V gene: TRBV12-3/TRBV12-4; D gene: TRBD1; J gene: TRBJ2-3; clone size: -; CDR3 length: 15; CDR3 DNA: TGTGCCAGCAGCCCTGTGGGACAGGCCACAGATACGCAGTATTTT; CDR3 protein: CASSPVGQATDTQYF
V gene: TRBV29-1; D gene: -; J gene: TRBJ2-7; clone size: few; CDR3 length: 13; CDR3 DNA: TGCAGCGTTGAAGACAGAGATTCCTACGAGCAGTACTTC; CDR3 protein: CSVEDRDSYEQYF
V gene: TRBV2; D gene: TRBD2; J gene: TRBJ2-1; clone size: few; CDR3 length: 16; CDR3 DNA: TGTGCCAGCAGTCCTCCGGGACTAGCGTTGGAGAATGAGCAGTTCTTC; CDR3 protein: CASSPPGLALENEQFF
V gene: TRBV20-1; D gene: TRBD1; J gene: TRBJ1-1; clone size: -; CDR3 length: 15; CDR3 DNA: TGCAGTGCTAGAGTTGGGACAGCCCAGAACACTGAAGCTTTCTTT; CDR3 protein: CSARVGTAQNTEAFF
V gene: TRBV6-5; D gene: -; J gene: TRBJ2-7; clone size: few; CDR3 length: 14; CDR3 DNA: TGTGCCAGCACCCCCCGGCAGGGCTCCTACGAGCAGTACTTC; CDR3 protein: CASTPRQGSYEQYF
V gene: TRBV7-9; D gene: TRBD1; J gene: TRBJ2-7; clone size: -; CDR3 length: 14; CDR3 DNA: TGTGCCAGCAGCATCGGGACAGGGGCCGTCGAGCAGTACTTC; CDR3 protein: CASSIGTGAVEQYF
V gene: TRBV7-8; D gene: TRBD2; J gene: TRBJ2-3; clone size: -; CDR3 length: 15; CDR3 DNA: TGTGCCAGCAGCTTAGTAGCGGGACCCACAGATACGCAGTATTTT; CDR3 protein: CASSLVAGPTDTQYF
V gene: TRBV14; D gene: TRBD1; J gene: TRBJ2-7; clone size: few; CDR3 length: 15; CDR3 DNA: TGTGCCAGCAGCCACCTGACAGGGAGTGCCTACGAGCAGTACTTC; CDR3 protein: CASSHLTGSAYEQYF
V gene: TRBV24-1; D gene: TRBD2; J gene: TRBJ2-5; clone size: few; CDR3 length: 16; CDR3 DNA: TGTGCCACCAGTGATTTGCAGCGGGGGGCAGGAGAGACCCAGTACTTC; CDR3 protein: CATSDLQRGAGETQYF
V gene: TRBV20-1; D gene: TRBD2; J gene: TRBJ2-3; clone size: -; CDR3 length: 14; CDR3 DNA: TGCAGTGCTCAACCGGGACTAGGGAAAGATACGCAGTATTTT; CDR3 protein: CSAQPGLGKDTQYF
V gene: TRBV5-1; D gene: TRBD2; J gene: TRBJ2-1; clone size: -; CDR3 length: 14; CDR3 DNA: TGCGCCAGCAGTTGGGACGGGGGGGCCTTTGAGCAGTTCTTC; CDR3 protein: CASSWDGGAFEQFF
V gene: TRBV7-2; D gene: -; J gene: TRBJ2-3; clone size: -; CDR3 length: 15; CDR3 DNA: TGTGCCAGCAGCTTAGAGGGCGGGGGCACAGATACGCAGTATTTT; CDR3 protein: CASSLEGGGTDTQYF
V gene: TRBV9; D gene: -; J gene: TRBJ2-7; clone size: many; CDR3 length: 13; CDR3 DNA: TGTGCCAGCAGCGCGGGGACAAACTACGAGCAGTACTTC; CDR3 protein: CASSAGTNYEQYF
V gene: TRBV6-4; D gene: -; J gene: TRBJ1-1; clone size: few; CDR3 length: 13; CDR3 DNA: TGTGCCAGCAGTGACTCGCTTCTTAGTGAAGCTTTCTTT; CDR3 protein: CASSDSLLSEAFF
V gene: TRBV9; D gene: -; J gene: TRBJ2-1; clone size: -; CDR3 length: 15; CDR3 DNA: TGTGCCAGCAGCGCGCGGCAAGGAGCCTACAATGAGCAGTTCTTC; CDR3 protein: CASSARQGAYNEQFF